One TCR beta chain is described in this entry. This CDR3 contains 15 residues. The junction had 4 bases not matched to a gene; V was cut back by 1 base and J by 9 bases. Germline CDR1 and CDR2: MGHRA and YSYEKL. This entry is derived from a study of shared clonotypes between healthy human individuals. Every subset's genomic DNA went evenly onto several immunoSEQ plates. Produced via immunoSEQ multiplex PCR; TCRdb's table is partial and in-frame only. The table records fewer than 1.8 million clones, 97% to 99% of them present only once. Material for sequencing was naive CD4+ T cells sorted from blood. Subset reported: CD45RA+ positively selected. The V and J genes are TRBV4-1 and TRBJ2-1, with TRBD2 identical over 12 bases. The clonotype was recovered from a man aged 25 to 40 in good health. CDR3 nucleotide sequence: TGCGCCAGCAGCCAAGGACTAGCGGGAGTTGGTGAGCAGTTCTTC. Encoded protein: CASSQGLAGVGEQFF.